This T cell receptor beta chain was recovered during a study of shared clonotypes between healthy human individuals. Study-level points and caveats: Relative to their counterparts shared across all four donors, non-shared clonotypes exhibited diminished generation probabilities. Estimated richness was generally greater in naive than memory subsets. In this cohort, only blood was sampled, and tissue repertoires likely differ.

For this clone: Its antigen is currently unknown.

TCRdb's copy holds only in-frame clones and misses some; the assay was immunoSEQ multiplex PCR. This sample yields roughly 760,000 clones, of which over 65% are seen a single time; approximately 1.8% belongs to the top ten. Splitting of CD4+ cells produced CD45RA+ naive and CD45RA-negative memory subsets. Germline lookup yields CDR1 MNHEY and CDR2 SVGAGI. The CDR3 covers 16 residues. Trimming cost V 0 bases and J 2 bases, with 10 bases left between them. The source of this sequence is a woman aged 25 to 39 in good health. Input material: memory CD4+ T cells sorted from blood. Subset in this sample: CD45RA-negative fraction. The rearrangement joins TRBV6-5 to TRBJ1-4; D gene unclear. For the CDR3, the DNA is TGTGCCAGCAGTTACTCGTTCGCGGACACTAATGAAAAACTGTTTTTT. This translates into CASSYSFADTNEKLFF.